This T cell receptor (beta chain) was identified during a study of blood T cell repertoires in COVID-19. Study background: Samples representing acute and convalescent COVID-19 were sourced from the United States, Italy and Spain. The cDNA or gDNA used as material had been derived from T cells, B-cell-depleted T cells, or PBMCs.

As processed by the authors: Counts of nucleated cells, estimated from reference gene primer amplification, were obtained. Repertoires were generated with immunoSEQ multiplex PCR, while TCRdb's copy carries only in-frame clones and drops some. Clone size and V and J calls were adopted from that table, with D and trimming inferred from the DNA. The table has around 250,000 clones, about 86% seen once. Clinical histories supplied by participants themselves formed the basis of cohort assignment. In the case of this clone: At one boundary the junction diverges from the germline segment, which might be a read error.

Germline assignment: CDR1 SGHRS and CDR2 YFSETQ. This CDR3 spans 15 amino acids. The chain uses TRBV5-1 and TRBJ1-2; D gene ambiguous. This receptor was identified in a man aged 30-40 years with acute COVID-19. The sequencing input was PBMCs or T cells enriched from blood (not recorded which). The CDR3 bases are TGTGCCAGCAGCTTGTTAACAGAAGCTAACTATGGCTACACCTTC. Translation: CASSLLTEANYGYTF. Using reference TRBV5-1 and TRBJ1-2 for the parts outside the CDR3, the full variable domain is KAGVTQTPRYLIKTRGQQVTLSCSPISGHRSVSWYQQTPGQGLQFLFEYFSETQRNKGNFPGRFSGRQFSNSRSEMNVSTLELGDSALYLCASSLLTEANYGYTFGSGTRLTVV.